These 3 T cell receptor beta chains were all obtained from the same sample, sequenced in a study of CD8+CD57+ T cells in acquired aplastic anemia. Profiling of TCR beta VDJ combinations and CDR3 sequences used genomic DNA as template. TCRdb reprocessed the reads via MiXCR and lists one record per CDR3 protein. This table has around 170,000 distinct CDR3 sequences, around 45% appearing once. The sequencing sample was made of sorted CD4+, CD8+, or CD8+CD57+ T cells (not recorded which) from PBMCs. Source of these receptors: a human donor in good health.

This clonotype was seen many times. V is TRBV5-1 and J is TRBJ2-6, with TRBD2 matching 12 bases. J gave up 4 bases and V 6 bases, and 5 bases lay outside the gene matches. Looked up from germline, CDR1 is SGHRS and CDR2 is YFSETQ. CDR3 size: 16 residues. The CDR3 loop is CASTWTSGIGANVLTF. CDR3 nucleotide sequence: TGCGCCAGCACCTGGACTAGCGGGATCGGGGCCAACGTCCTGACTTTC.

This clonotype has at least ten counts. This chain links TRBV20-1 with TRBJ2-7; D unclear. Between the trimmed V and J ends, which lost 3 bases and 6 bases, there was a span of 12 bases. The CDR3 length is 12 residues. Looked up from germline, CDR1 is DFQATT and CDR2 is SNEGSKA (reference sequence). The CDR3 here is CSASGPGREQYF. The CDR3 nucleotides read TGCAGTGCTAGTGGTCCGGGTCGCGAGCAGTACTTC.

The CDR3 loop reads CATGGLAKSSYNEQFF. CDR3 DNA: TGTGCCACCGGGGGACTAGCGAAATCCTCCTACAATGAGCAGTTCTTC. This rearrangement joins TRBV24-1 to TRBJ2-1; 10 bases fit TRBD2. V was clipped by 9 bases and J by 0 bases; unmatched bases: 7. The CDR3 loop spans 16 amino acids. Per germline, CDR1 KGHDR and CDR2 SFDVKD.